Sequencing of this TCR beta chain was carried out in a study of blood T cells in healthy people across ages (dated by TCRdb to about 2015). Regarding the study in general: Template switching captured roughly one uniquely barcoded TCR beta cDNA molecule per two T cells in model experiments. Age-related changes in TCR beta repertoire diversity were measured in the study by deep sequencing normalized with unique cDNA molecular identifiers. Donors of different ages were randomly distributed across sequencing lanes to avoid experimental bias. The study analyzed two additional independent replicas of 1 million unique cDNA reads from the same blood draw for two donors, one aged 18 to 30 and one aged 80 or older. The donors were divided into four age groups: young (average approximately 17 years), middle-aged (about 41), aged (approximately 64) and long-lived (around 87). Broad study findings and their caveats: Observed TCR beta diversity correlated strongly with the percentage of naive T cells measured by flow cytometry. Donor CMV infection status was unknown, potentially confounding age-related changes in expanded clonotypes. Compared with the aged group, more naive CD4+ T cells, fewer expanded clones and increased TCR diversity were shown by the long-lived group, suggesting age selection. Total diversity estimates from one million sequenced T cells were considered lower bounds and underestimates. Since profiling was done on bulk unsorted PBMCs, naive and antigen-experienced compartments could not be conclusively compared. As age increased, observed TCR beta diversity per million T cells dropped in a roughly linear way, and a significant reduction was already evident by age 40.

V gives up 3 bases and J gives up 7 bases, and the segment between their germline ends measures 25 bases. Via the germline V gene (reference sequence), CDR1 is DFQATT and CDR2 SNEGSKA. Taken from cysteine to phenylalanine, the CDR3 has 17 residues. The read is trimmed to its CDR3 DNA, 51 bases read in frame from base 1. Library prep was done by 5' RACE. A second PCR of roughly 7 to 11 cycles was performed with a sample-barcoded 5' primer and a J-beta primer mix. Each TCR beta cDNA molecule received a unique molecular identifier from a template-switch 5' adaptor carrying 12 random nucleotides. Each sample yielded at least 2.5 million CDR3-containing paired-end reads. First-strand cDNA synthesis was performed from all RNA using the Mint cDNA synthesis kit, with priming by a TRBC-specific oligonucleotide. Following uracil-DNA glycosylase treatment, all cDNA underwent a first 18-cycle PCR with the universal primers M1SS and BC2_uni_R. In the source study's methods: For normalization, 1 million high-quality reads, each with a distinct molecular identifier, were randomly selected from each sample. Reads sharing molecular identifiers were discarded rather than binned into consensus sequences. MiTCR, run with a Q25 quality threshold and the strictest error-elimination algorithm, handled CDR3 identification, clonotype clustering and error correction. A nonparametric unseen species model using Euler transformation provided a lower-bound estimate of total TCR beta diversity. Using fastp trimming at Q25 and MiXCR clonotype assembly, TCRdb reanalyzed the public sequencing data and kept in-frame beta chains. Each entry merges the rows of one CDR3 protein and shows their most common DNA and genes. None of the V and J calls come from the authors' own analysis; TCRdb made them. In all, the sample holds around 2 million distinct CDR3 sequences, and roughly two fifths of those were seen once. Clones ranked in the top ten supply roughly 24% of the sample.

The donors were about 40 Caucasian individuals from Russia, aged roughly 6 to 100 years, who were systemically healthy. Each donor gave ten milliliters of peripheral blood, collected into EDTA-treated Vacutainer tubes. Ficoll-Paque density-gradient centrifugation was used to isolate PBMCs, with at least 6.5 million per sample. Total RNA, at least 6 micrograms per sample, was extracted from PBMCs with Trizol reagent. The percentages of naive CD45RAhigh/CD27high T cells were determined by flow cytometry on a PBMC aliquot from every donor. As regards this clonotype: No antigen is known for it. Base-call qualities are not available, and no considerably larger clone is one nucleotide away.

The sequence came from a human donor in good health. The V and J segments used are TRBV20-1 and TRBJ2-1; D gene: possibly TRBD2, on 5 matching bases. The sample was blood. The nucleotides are TGCAGTGCTAGTGGCTTCTCCCAGGTTGGAATAGCGAATGAGCAGTTCTTC. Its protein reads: CSASGFSQVGIANEQFF.